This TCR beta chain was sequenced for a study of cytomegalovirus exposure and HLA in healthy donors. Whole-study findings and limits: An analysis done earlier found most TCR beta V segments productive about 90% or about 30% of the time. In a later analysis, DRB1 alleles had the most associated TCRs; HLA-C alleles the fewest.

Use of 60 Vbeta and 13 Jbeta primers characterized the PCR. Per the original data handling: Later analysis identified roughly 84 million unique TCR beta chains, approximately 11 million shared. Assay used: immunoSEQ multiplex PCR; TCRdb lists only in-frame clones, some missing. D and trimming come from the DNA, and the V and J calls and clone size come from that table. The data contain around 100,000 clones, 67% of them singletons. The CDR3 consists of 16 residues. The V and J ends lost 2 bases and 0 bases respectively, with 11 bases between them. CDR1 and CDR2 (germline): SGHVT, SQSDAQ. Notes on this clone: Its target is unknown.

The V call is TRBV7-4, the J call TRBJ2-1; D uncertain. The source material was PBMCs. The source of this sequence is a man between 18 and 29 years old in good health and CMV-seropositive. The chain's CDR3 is CASSLFAVSSYNEQFF. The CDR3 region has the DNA TGTGCCAGCAGCTTATTCGCAGTCAGCTCCTACAATGAGCAGTTCTTC.